This TCR beta chain was captured in a study of siplizumab effects on memory and regulatory T cells. Roughly 100,000 TCR templates per sample were assayed. The data were produced by immunoSEQ multiplex PCR, yet TCRdb's version contains in-frame clones alone and is incomplete. The sample contains about 100,000 clones, over 90% of which appear only once. Whole-study results and caveats: Significant reduction of alloreactive sequences traceable to unstimulated CD4+ memory cells was observed with siplizumab. Researchers did not confirm the suppressive function of proliferating Tregs from siplizumab cultures. Naive T cells seemed more diverse than memory cells and seemed major alloresponse contributors.

The V end was cut by 7 bases, the J end by 2 bases, with 12 bases between. CDR3 length: 13 amino acids. The germline CDR1 and CDR2 sequences are LNHDA and SQIVND (reference sequence). In the case of this clone: Antigen: not known.

Specimen: non-Treg CD4+ T cells sorted from blood. The chain combines TRBV19 with TRBJ2-7, with D perhaps being TRBD1 or TRBD2 (6 bases each). This receptor was identified in a human donor in good health. CDR3: CASKGGRTYEQYF. CDR3 sequence (DNA): TGTGCCAGTAAGGGGGGCAGGACCTACGAGCAGTACTTC.